The 26 T cell receptor beta chains below come from one sample, sequenced in a study of OX40 agonist ivuxolimab in advanced cancers. The repertoire was sequenced with immunoSEQ multiplex PCR; TCRdb's copy has only in-frame clones and lacks some. The data contain some 67,000 clones, 88% of them seen just once; the ten biggest clones take up 0.45% to 0.65%. Here the sequenced sample was CD4+ or CD8+ T cells sorted from blood, taken in a trial of the OX40 agonist ivuxolimab. The source of these receptors is an adult with an advanced solid tumor such as melanoma, head and neck, liver or kidney cancer.

V is TRBV7-2 and J is TRBJ1-2; tentative D call: TRBD1 (6 bases). The CDR3 has 15 amino acids. The germline V gene encodes CDR1 SGHTA and CDR2 FQGNSA. V was cut by 1 base and J by 4 bases, with 13 bases left in between. DNA of the CDR3: TGTGCCAGCAGCTTAGAACGGGGGGGGCTCTATGGCTACACCTTC. Translated: CASSLERGGLYGYTF.

The J gene is TRBJ1-5, the V gene TRBV20-1; D gene uncertain. The germline V gene has CDR1 DFQATT and CDR2 SNEGSKA (reference sequence). The CDR3 extends over 11 amino acids. Between the trimmed V and J ends, which lost 0 bases and 10 bases, there was a span of 7 bases. The CDR3 loop reads CSAREEGPQHF. DNA of the CDR3: TGCAGTGCTAGAGAGGAAGGCCCCCAGCATTTT.

The DNA of the CDR3 is TGTGCCAGCAGCTTAAGGGGGAACACTGAAGCTTTCTTT. Amino acid sequence: CASSLRGNTEAFF. J is TRBJ1-1 and V is TRBV7-9; tentative D call: TRBD1 (5 bases). Between the trimmed V and J ends, which lost 2 bases and 1 base, there was a span of 5 bases. Germline V gene sequence: CDR1 SEHNR, CDR2 FQNEAQ (reference sequence). This CDR3 has 13 amino acids. The full variable domain, in which reference TRBV7-9 and TRBJ1-1 provide the parts outside the CDR3, is DTGVSQNPRHKITKRGQNVTFRCDPISEHNRLYWYRQTLGQGPEFLTYFQNEAQLEKSRLLSDRFSAERPKGSFSTLEIQRTEQGDSAMYLCASSLRGNTEAFFGQGTRLTVV.

The genes are TRBV18 and TRBJ1-6; the D gene is possibly TRBD1 (6 bases). In germline, CDR1 is KGHSH, CDR2 LQKENI. The V end lost 3 bases, the J end lost 6 bases, and 6 bases lay between the germline ends. The CDR3 is 13 amino acids. The CDR3 protein is CASSPDSNSPLHF. The CDR3 DNA sequence: TGTGCCAGCTCACCGGACAGTAATTCACCCCTCCACTTT. Supplemented by reference TRBV18 and TRBJ1-6, the full variable domain reads NAGVMQNPRHLVRRRGQEARLRCSPMKGHSHVYWYRQLPEEGLKFMVYLQKENIIDESGMPKERFSAEFPKEGPSILRIQQVVRGDSAAYFCASSPDSNSPLHFGNGTRLTVT.

This rearrangement joins TRBV5-4 to TRBJ2-5, with TRBD2 matching 12 bases. Germline CDR1 SGHNT, CDR2 YYREEE (reference sequence). The CDR3 totals 16 residues. Trimming removed 3 bases from V and 5 bases from J; junction bases left unmatched: 8. The CDR3: CASSSPTSGGGETQYF. The CDR3 DNA is TGTGCCAGCAGCTCCCCGACTAGCGGGGGCGGGGAGACCCAGTACTTC.

CDR3 residues: CASSYSRVTEAFF. The CDR3 DNA sequence: TGTGCCAGCAGTTACTCGAGGGTCACTGAAGCTTTCTTT. The gene calls are TRBV6-5 and TRBJ1-1; D gene unclear. Germline V gene lookup returns CDR1 MNHEY and CDR2 SVGAGI. The CDR3 has 13 amino acids. Deletions cut 0 bases from V and 4 bases from J, with 6 bases between.

The genes are TRBV11-2 and TRBJ1-2, with D uncertain. This CDR3 is 13 amino acids long. V was cut by 3 bases and J by 4 bases, with 9 bases left in between. CDR1 SGHAT and CDR2 FQNNGV come from the germline V gene. CDR3 in DNA: TGTGCCAGCAGCTTCGCACAGATCTATGGCTACACCTTC. It encodes CASSFAQIYGYTF. Filled out from reference TRBV11-2 and TRBJ1-2, the complete variable domain reads EAGVAQSPRYKIIEKRQSVAFWCNPISGHATLYWYQQILGQGPKLLIQFQNNGVVDDSQLPKDRFSAERLKGVDSTLKIQPAKLEDSAVYLCASSFAQIYGYTFGSGTRLTVV.

The V call is TRBV15, the J call TRBJ1-3, with D possibly being TRBD1 (6 bases). The germline CDR1 and CDR2 sequences are LNHNV and YYDKDF (reference sequence). With 2 bases removed from V and 0 bases from J, the gap between germline ends came to 8 bases. The CDR3 covers 15 residues. The CDR3 DNA follows: TGTGCCACCAGCAGACAGGGGAACTCTGGAAACACCATATATTTT. Translating it yields CATSRQGNSGNTIYF. Together with reference TRBV15 and TRBJ1-3, the CDR3 gives the full variable domain: DAMVIQNPRYQVTQFGKPVTLSCSQTLNHNVMYWYQQKSSQAPKLLFHYYDKDFNNEADTPDNFQSRRPNTSFCFLDIRSPGLGDTAMYLCATSRQGNSGNTIYFGEGSWLTVV.

This sequence joins TRBV5-1 and TRBJ2-1; the match to TRBD1 covers 7 bases. CDR1 and CDR2 (germline): SGHRS, YFSETQ. This CDR3 has 16 amino acids. V gave up 2 bases and J gave up 1 base; unmatched junction bases: 6. The CDR3 DNA reads TGCGCCAGCAGCTTAACACAGGGGATGTCCTACAATGAGCAGTTCTTC. It is translated as CASSLTQGMSYNEQFF.

A single count supports this clone. The V gene is TRBV7-9, the J gene TRBJ2-5, with D uncertain. There are 13 residues in the CDR3. Trimming left V 7 bases short and J 7 bases short, with 16 bases between. The germline V gene encodes CDR1 SEHNR and CDR2 FQNEAQ (reference sequence). The CDR3 sequence: CASTNQVMGTQYF. Written as DNA, the CDR3 is TGTGCCAGCACCAACCAAGTTATGGGGACCCAGTACTTC.

This chain joins TRBV18 and TRBJ2-3, with 8 bases fitting TRBD2. The CDR3 spans 15 residues. With 2 bases clipped from V and 2 bases from J, the junction kept 3 bases outside the gene matches. Germline assignment: CDR1 KGHSH and CDR2 LQKENI. The DNA of the CDR3 is TGTGCCAGCTCACCAGGACTAGCCAACACAGATACGCAGTATTTT. As protein: CASSPGLANTDTQYF.

The chain couples TRBV2 to TRBJ2-7, with TRBD1 matching 9 bases. Germline V gene lookup returns CDR1 SNHLY and CDR2 FYNNEI. The V segment lost 3 bases and the J segment 4 bases; nucleotides outside the gene matches: 7. This CDR3 has 15 residues. DNA of the CDR3: TGTGCCAGCAGTGAGGGACAGGGCGAAAGATACGAGCAGTACTTC. Its protein product is CASSEGQGERYEQYF.

This clone was counted a single time. The chain combines TRBV21-1 with TRBJ1-2; the D call of TRBD1 is as the table states it, not checked on the DNA. TRBV21-1 is recorded as a pseudogene. CDR3 size: 17 residues. CDR3 DNA: TGTGCCAGCAGTCGGGACAGGGGGCTTATTACTAACTATGGCTACACCTTC. This codes for CASSRDRGLITNYGYTF.

The chain has TRBV2 and TRBJ1-1; 7 nucleotides match TRBD1. The CDR3 loop spans 15 amino acids. After removal of 5 bases from V and 0 bases from J, the junction contained 6 bases not matched to a gene. Germline values: CDR1 SNHLY, CDR2 FYNNEI. Here the CDR3 reads CASSQTGKMNTEAFF. The CDR3 DNA is TGTGCCAGCAGTCAGACAGGGAAAATGAACACTGAAGCTTTCTTT.

This rearrangement joins TRBV28 to TRBJ1-5, with D uncertain. Trimming shortened V by 4 bases and J by 1 base, and 8 bases separated the two germline ends. The CDR3 is 14 residues long. Germline V gene lookup returns CDR1 MDHEN and CDR2 SYDVKM. The CDR3 loop reads CASSSSWSNQPQHF. The CDR3 nucleotides are TGTGCCAGCAGTTCCTCATGGAGCAATCAGCCCCAGCATTTT.

This sequence joins TRBV19 and TRBJ1-4; D is perhaps TRBD1 (5 bases). There are 18 residues in the CDR3. With 3 bases removed from V and 6 bases from J, the gap between germline ends came to 23 bases. Per the germline V gene, CDR1 is LNHDA and CDR2 is SQIVND (reference sequence). CDR3 DNA sequence: TGTGCCAGTAGTATTCGGGTCTCTCCGGGACCCCGGGATGAAAAACTGTTTTTT. Its protein product is CASSIRVSPGPRDEKLFF.

The J gene is TRBJ1-1, the V gene TRBV6-5; 7 nucleotides line up with TRBD1. The germline CDR1 and CDR2 sequences are MNHEY and SVGAGI. Losses at the gene ends were 2 bases for V and 3 bases for J; bases not matched to a gene: 0. The length of the CDR3 is 13 residues. The CDR3 reads CASSYTGDTEAFF. The CDR3 coding sequence is TGTGCCAGCAGTTACACAGGGGACACTGAAGCTTTCTTT.

The rearrangement joins TRBV5-8 to TRBJ1-5; D perhaps matches TRBD1 (5 bases). Looked up from germline, CDR1 is SGHTS and CDR2 is YDEGEE. V gave up 0 bases and J gave up 7 bases, with 8 bases separating them. The CDR3 loop spans 13 amino acids. In DNA form, the CDR3 reads TGTGCCAGCAGCTTGGGGGGGGAACAGCCCCAGCATTTT. It is translated as CASSLGGEQPQHF.

The V gene is TRBV5-4, the J gene TRBJ1-5; 10 bases agree with TRBD1. Germline CDR1 reads SGHNT; CDR2 reads YYREEE (reference sequence). The CDR3 sequence is 16 residues long. V was clipped by 3 bases and J by 4 bases; unmatched bases: 7. The CDR3 bases are TGTGCCAGCAGCTCGGTACCGGGACAGGGGAATCAGCCCCAGCATTTT. Its translation is CASSSVPGQGNQPQHF.

CDR3 amino acids: CASSLGGAYNSPLHF. The CDR3 nucleotides are TGCGCCAGCAGCTTAGGGGGTGCCTATAATTCACCCCTCCACTTT. This chain uses TRBV5-1 with TRBJ1-6; TRBD1 is a possible D gene (6 bases). The ends were cut back, 2 bases at V and 2 bases at J, with 8 bases in the middle. Germline CDR1 reads SGHRS; CDR2 reads YFSETQ. This CDR3 is built from 15 residues.

The rearrangement links TRBV5-1 to TRBJ2-2; 9 bases are shared with TRBD1. This CDR3 has 15 residues. Trimming took 0 bases from V and 5 from J; bases not matched to a gene: 2. The germline V gene has CDR1 SGHRS and CDR2 YFSETQ. The CDR3, as DNA: TGCGCCAGCAGCTTGGACGGGACAGGGACCGGGGAGCTGTTTTTT. Translating gives CASSLDGTGTGELFF.

This clone was picked up one time. This chain connects TRBV7-6 to TRBJ2-3, with 8 bases lining up with TRBD1. The CDR3 totals 12 residues. Germline CDR1 is SGHVS and CDR2 is FNYEAQ. J gave up 5 bases and V 9 bases, and 4 bases lay outside the gene matches. The chain's CDR3 is CASGQGGDTQYF. The CDR3 DNA reads TGTGCCAGTGGACAGGGAGGAGATACGCAGTATTTT.

V and J are TRBV7-3 and TRBJ2-1; the D gene is possibly TRBD2 (6 bases). This CDR3 contains 15 residues. Between the trimmed V and J ends, which lost 5 bases and 5 bases, there was a span of 16 bases. CDR1 SGHTA and CDR2 FQGTGA come from the germline V gene. CDR3 nucleotides: TGTGCCAGCAGCCCCCATGGTGGGACTGACAATGAGCAGTTCTTC. Translated: CASSPHGGTDNEQFF.

The chain is built from TRBV28 and TRBJ1-5; perhaps TRBD1 as D (5 bases). CDR3 length: 15 residues. V was pared by 5 bases and J by 3 bases, with 14 bases between. Germline assignment: CDR1 MDHEN and CDR2 SYDVKM. The CDR3 is CASSARDGYNQPQHF. In DNA form, the CDR3 reads TGTGCCAGCAGTGCCCGGGACGGCTACAATCAGCCCCAGCATTTT.

The chain couples TRBV6-5 to TRBJ2-5, with TRBD1 matching over 7 bases. The V gene end was trimmed by 6 bases and the J gene end by 5 bases; junction bases not matched to a gene: 12. Germline V lookup: CDR1 MNHEY, CDR2 SVGAGI. This CDR3 has 15 residues. CDR3 bases: TGTGCCAGCAGGACTCTCGAGACAGGGAAGGAGACCCAGTACTTC. Translating it yields CASRTLETGKETQYF.

In nucleotides, the CDR3 is TGTGCCAGCACCAGAGCAGGGTTAGGACGGGGTTCACCCCTCCACTTT. This encodes CASTRAGLGRGSPLHF. The rearrangement links TRBV5-6 to TRBJ1-6; tentatively, D is TRBD1 (5 bases). Trimming took 6 bases from V and 9 from J, leaving 22 bases between them. Germline V gives CDR1 SGHDT, CDR2 YYEEEE. The CDR3 has 16 amino acids.